This record covers a single TCR beta chain. There is no known antigen for this receptor. No base quality values were provided; no much bigger clone lies one nucleotide off. This entry belongs to a study of memory B cells and T cells in multiple sclerosis (dated by TCRdb to 2016 to 2019). Concerning the study at large: TCR beta repertoires of autoproliferating peripheral T cells were compared with the TCR beta repertoires of brain lesion-infiltrating T cells in multiple sclerosis patients. Two multiple sclerosis patients, for whom either brain lesions at autopsy or brain-infiltrating cells from biopsy were available, were included in TCR sequencing. General study outcomes and caveats: Because clone-set sizes varied across compartments, the counts of shared clonotypes were affected, making normalization necessary.

TCRbeta CDR3 regions were amplified from extracted genomic DNA using the immunoSEQ Platform. The immunoSEQ assay combined multiplex PCR with high-throughput sequencing and a vendor bioinformatics pipeline. As for how the authors treated the data: Non-productive sequences and CDR3s shorter than 4 amino acids were removed, and clonotype frequencies were recalculated per sample. Shared clonotypes were identified in immunoSEQ Analyzer 2.0 as identical CDR3 amino acid, V gene and J gene sequences. Repertoire overlap was normalized by dividing shared clonotype counts by the product of both clone-set sizes, with the result scaled by 1000 into arbitrary units. The table was pulled from immuneACCESS by TCRdb, which kept in-frame rearrangements only. Such tables lose some clones; where checked, under half of the loss comes from unresolved V genes, and the rest has no known cause. The V and J calls and clone size were taken over from that table, and D and trimming were inferred from the DNA. The table for this sample lists 32,000 or so clones; approximately 85% of them were counted only once. The ten top clones hold approximately 2.5% of the sample.

After CFSE-labeled PBMCs were cultured without a stimulus, the autoproliferating (CFSEdim) and non-proliferating (CFSEhi) T cell fractions were sequenced separately. In total, 5x10^7 CFSE-labeled PBMCs were cultured without stimulus for roughly 7 days, after which replicate wells were pooled. PBMCs were labeled with 0.5 uM CFSE and cultured without exogenous stimuli in serum-free AIM-V medium. PBMCs were isolated by Ficoll density gradient centrifugation and were cryopreserved before use. Using a FACSAria III, live 7-AAD-negative cells were sorted, then washed with PBS and stored frozen at -80 degrees C as dry pellets. Spanning cysteine to phenylalanine, the CDR3 consists of 14 amino acids. This entry keeps only the CDR3 DNA: 42 bases, framed from base 1. Trimming leaves V shorter by 0 bases and J shorter by 2 bases, with the junction holding 2 bases beyond the gene matches. The CDR1 and CDR2 encoded by the germline V gene are SGHRS and YFSETQ.

The sequenced material came from PBMCs from blood kept in culture. The chain was built from TRBV5-1 and TRBJ2-7; 7 bases in the junction line up with TRBD1. The TCR was taken from a human donor with multiple sclerosis. The DNA reads as follows: TGCGCCAGCAGCTTGGGGGACAGTCCCTACGAGCAGTACTTC. This is translated as CASSLGDSPYEQYF. Reference TRBV5-1 and TRBJ2-7 genes cover what lies past the CDR3, so the full variable domain is KAGVTQTPRYLIKTRGQQVTLSCSPISGHRSVSWYQQTPGQGLQFLFEYFSETQRNKGNFPGRFSGRQFSNSRSEMNVSTLELGDSALYLCASSLGDSPYEQYFGPGTRLTVT.